This note documents a single T cell receptor beta chain sequence. Its cognate antigen is unknown. The sample comes from a study of T cell responses to AZD1222 COVID-19 vaccine. Looking at the study overall: Some second doses came at about 4 weeks and others at about 12 weeks; these were pooled. Findings and limits, study-wide: Vaccine-associated CD4 TCRs ranged over spike, dominating at 160-218 and 743-854. All repertoire sampling was performed exclusively after the peak T cell response. Most donors were white British and more were female, and clonal diversity was possibly underestimated.

From germline, CDR1 is LGHDT and CDR2 YNNKEL (reference sequence). The CDR3 runs 16 residues. The trim removed 1 base at V and 7 bases at J, leaving 6 bases unmatched. TCRdb keeps only in-frame clones here, not all; method: immunoSEQ multiplex PCR. The table has 150,000 to 200,000 clones, 85% to 95% seen once. This receptor was obtained from an adult in good health. The chain carries TRBV3-1 (or the pseudogene TRBV3-2) and TRBJ1-6, with 8 bases identical to TRBD1. The source was peripheral blood, collected on day 0 of AZD1222 vaccination. The DNA of the CDR3 is TGTGCCAGCAGCCAAGGATGGGGGACAGGAAATTCACCCCTCCACTTT. It specifies CASSQGWGTGNSPLHF.